Listed below are T cell receptor beta chains from one sample, sequenced in a study of blood T cell repertoires in COVID-19. The assay was immunoSEQ multiplex PCR, and TCRdb's table has in-frame clones only and misses some. This sample carries about 140,000 clones, roughly 89% of them seen once, and the ten largest clones take around 9.5%. Source material: peripheral blood. These receptors all come from a young man with COVID-19, enrolled during active disease. CDR3s leave out the opening cysteine and the closing phenylalanine or tryptophan. Size values are once, few and many counts, or a class for expanded clones, and some rows have none.

ASSLVASDDIQY TRBV7-2 -
ASSFLGQAGEKLF TRBV27 -
ASSPDNSYEQY TRBV7-9 few
ASSQVQSNEKLF TRBV3-1/TRBV3-2 -
ASSPPLTSGRAYEQY TRBV19 -
ASSTPYPRNQPQH TRBV19 once
AWSKGASGSPYEQY TRBV30 -
ASSRGDRGNTEAF TRBV27 -
ASSAAGQGDEETQY TRBV9 -
ASSLRDRATGELF TRBV5-1 -
ASSQPSGRGVETQY TRBV4-2 -
ASSLERLYEQY TRBV7-2 -
ASSRPPGQGINQPQH TRBV6-6 few
ASSFFGVYEQY TRBV5-6 -
ASKQQGAMSYGYT TRBV2 -
AWSKTIRELF TRBV30 -
ASRPGQGVRGYT TRBV27 few
ASNTAGNQETQY TRBV9 -
ASNYPGVRGYT TRBV12-3/TRBV12-4 -
ASSFQWEGYT TRBV28 few
ASSDPGAIGQF TRBV6-1 -
ASSPSTSGRVDTQY TRBV7-2 -
ASSLSPGSLNSPLH TRBV28 -
ASSLQDYEQY TRBV12-3/TRBV12-4 -
ASSQSRVISYEQY TRBV3-1/TRBV3-2 -
ASSIGQGRTGNSPLH TRBV19 -
ASSPGTDGYGYT TRBV18 -
ASSSSTRGGQPQH TRBV28 -
ASSQGSPYGYT TRBV4-1 -
ASLREGAPNYGYT TRBV19 -
ASRRTSGDETQY TRBV3-1/TRBV3-2 -
ASSLEFARGAETQY TRBV5-1 -
ASSPRTSGSWANEQF TRBV7-2 -
ASSETSGSGGELF TRBV10-2 -
ASSTSARDRVKSSYNEQF TRBV11-3 -
ASSLDGGMGGTEAF TRBV11-2 -
SVETGTGRTEAF TRBV29-1 -
AWSRENEKLF TRBV30 -
ASSPDRGGQAQH TRBV5-1 -
ASSTTRSGREGEQF TRBV19 -
ASSKDSLSYEQY TRBV21-1 -
ASSWNRGGLETQY TRBV6-2/TRBV6-3 -
ASSFDRFQETQY TRBV11-2 -
ASTNDGGGSYNEQF TRBV19 -
AWTPPASGRYNEQF TRBV30 -
ASSSFRAESSYEQY TRBV7-9 -